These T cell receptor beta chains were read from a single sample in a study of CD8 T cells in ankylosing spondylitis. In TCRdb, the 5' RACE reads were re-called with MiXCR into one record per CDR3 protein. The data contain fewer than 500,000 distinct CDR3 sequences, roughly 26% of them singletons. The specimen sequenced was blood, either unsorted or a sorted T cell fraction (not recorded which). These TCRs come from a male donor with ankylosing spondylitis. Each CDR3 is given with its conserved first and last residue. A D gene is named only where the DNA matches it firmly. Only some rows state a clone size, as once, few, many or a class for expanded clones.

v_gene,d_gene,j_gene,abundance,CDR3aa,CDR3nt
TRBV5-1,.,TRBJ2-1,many,CASSLETGSSYNEQFF,TGCGCCAGCAGCTTGGAAACAGGGAGCTCCTACAATGAGCAGTTCTTC
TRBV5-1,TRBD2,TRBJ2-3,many,CASETSGNTDTQYF,TGCGCCAGCGAAACTAGCGGGAACACAGATACGCAGTATTTT
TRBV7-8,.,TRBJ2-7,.,CASSLEVGGQSWEQYF,TGTGCCAGCAGCTTAGAGGTTGGAGGCCAGTCGTGGGAGCAGTACTTC
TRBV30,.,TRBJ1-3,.,CAWSVSGGNTIYF,TGTGCCTGGAGTGTATCAGGAGGAAACACCATATATTTT
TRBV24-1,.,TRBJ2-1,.,CATSDFFREEQFF,TGTGCCACCAGTGATTTTTTCAGGGAGGAGCAGTTCTTC
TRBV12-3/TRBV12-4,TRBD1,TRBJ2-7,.,CASRAQGVTYEQYF,TGTGCCAGCAGGGCACAGGGGGTGACCTACGAGCAGTACTTC
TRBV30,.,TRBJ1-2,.,CAWGPGDYGYTF,TGTGCCTGGGGACCAGGGGACTATGGCTACACCTTC
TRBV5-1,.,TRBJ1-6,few,CASSLGSGGSRNSPLHF,TGCGCCAGCAGCTTGGGCAGCGGAGGTAGTCGGAATTCACCCCTCCACTTT
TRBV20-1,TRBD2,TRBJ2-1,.,CSAPNSGRARSYNEQFF,TGCAGTGCCCCGAATAGCGGGAGGGCTCGTTCCTACAATGAGCAGTTCTTC
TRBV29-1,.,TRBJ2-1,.,CSVGQGALFF,.
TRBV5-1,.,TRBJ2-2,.,CASSLATSMAGELFF,TGCGCCAGCAGCTTGGCGACTAGTATGGCCGGGGAGCTGTTTTTT
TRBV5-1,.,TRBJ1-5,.,CASSLGEVGYNQPQHF,TGCGCCAGCAGCTTGGGGGAGGTGGGTTACAATCAGCCCCAGCATTTT
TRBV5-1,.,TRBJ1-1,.,CASSTIPNTEAFF,TGCGCCAGCAGCACCATTCCGAACACTGAAGCTTTCTTT
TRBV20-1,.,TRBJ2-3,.,CSASGMADTQYF,TGCAGTGCTAGCGGGATGGCAGATACGCAGTATTTT
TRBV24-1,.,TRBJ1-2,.,CATSDSAGPLYGYTF,TGTGCCACCAGTGATTCCGCGGGTCCACTTTATGGCTACACCTTC
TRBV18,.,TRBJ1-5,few,CASSPDTGTDNQPQHF,TGTGCCAGCTCACCAGACACAGGGACGGATAATCAGCCCCAGCATTTT
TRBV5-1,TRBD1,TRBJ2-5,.,CASSSPGQGSRETQYF,TGCGCCAGCAGCTCACCGGGACAGGGGTCGAGGGAGACCCAGTACTTC
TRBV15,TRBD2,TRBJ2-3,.,CATRPLVSSGSTDTQYF,TGTGCCACCCGGCCCCTTGTTTCTAGCGGTAGCACAGATACGCAGTATTTT
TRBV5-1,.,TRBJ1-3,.,CASSPWGTHADGNTIYF,TGCGCCAGCAGCCCCTGGGGGACCCACGCCGATGGAAACACCATATATTTT
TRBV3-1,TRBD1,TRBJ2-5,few,CASSRRQGWEETQYF,TGTGCCAGCAGCCGTAGACAGGGTTGGGAAGAGACCCAGTACTTC
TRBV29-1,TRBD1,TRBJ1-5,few,CSAVVQGDQPQHF,TGCAGCGCAGTCGTACAGGGGGACCAGCCCCAGCATTTT
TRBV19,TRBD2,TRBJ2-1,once,CASSMAGGYNEQFF,TGTGCCAGTAGTATGGCGGGAGGGTACAATGAGCAGTTCTTC
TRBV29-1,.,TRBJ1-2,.,CSVEGRQGVSYGYTF,TGCAGCGTTGAAGGCAGGCAGGGTGTTTCGTATGGCTACACCTTC
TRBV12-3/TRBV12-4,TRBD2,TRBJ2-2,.,CASSGGRAGTGELFF,TGTGCCAGCAGTGGCGGGAGGGCCGGAACCGGGGAGCTGTTTTTT
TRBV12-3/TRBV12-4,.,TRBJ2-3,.,CASSFAGEEHRYAQYF,TGTGCCAGCAGTTTCGCAGGGGAGGAACACAGATACGCGCAGTATTTT
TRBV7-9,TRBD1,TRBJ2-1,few,CASSQRDRELF,TGTGCCAGCAGCCAACGGGACAGGGAACTCTTC
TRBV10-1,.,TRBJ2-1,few,CASSEAGGPPLFF,TGCGCCAGCAGTGAGGCCGGGGGCCCTCCGCTGTTCTTC
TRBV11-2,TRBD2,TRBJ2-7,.,CASTRLAGGPYEQYF,TGTGCCAGCACCCGACTAGCGGGAGGGCCTTACGAGCAGTACTTC
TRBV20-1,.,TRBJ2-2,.,CSASWAGGSNTGELFF,TGCAGTGCTAGTTGGGCTGGGGGGTCGAACACCGGGGAGCTGTTTTTT
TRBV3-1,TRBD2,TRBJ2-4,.,CASSQGTSGRGGNIQYF,TGTGCCAGCAGCCAAGGGACTAGCGGGAGAGGAGGAAACATTCAGTACTTC
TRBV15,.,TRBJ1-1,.,CATSRGGGAGNTEAFF,TGTGCCACCAGCAGAGGCGGGGGCGCGGGGAACACTGAAGCTTTCTTT
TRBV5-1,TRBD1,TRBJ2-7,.,CASSWRDRGNYEQYF,TGCGCCAGCAGCTGGAGGGACAGGGGTAACTACGAGCAGTACTTC
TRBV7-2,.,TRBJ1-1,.,CASSLALRGGGTEAFF,TGTGCCAGCAGCTTAGCGCTAAGGGGGGGTGGCACTGAAGCTTTCTTT
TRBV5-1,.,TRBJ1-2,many,CASSKQTLGGSDGYTF,TGCGCCAGCAGCAAACAAACCCTGGGAGGTTCGGATGGCTACACCTTC
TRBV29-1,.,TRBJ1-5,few,CSVGGDSNQPQHF,TGCAGCGTTGGTGGGGATAGCAATCAGCCCCAGCATTTT
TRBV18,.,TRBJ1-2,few,CASSLNRDIGYGYTF,TGTGCCAGCTCATTGAACCGGGACATCGGCTATGGCTACACCTTC
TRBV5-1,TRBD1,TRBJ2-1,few,CASSFGQGSYNEQFF,TGCGCCAGCAGCTTCGGACAGGGGAGTTACAATGAGCAGTTCTTC
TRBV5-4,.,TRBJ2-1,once,CASTSDGSSYNEQFF,TGTGCCAGCACCTCGGACGGAAGCTCCTACAATGAGCAGTTCTTC
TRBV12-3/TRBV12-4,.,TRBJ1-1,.,CASTRMAENTEAFF,TGTGCCAGCACCCGAATGGCGGAGAACACTGAAGCTTTCTTT
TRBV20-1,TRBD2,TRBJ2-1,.,CSALGLAGMSNEQFF,TGCAGTGCTCTCGGACTAGCGGGTATGAGCAATGAGCAGTTCTTC
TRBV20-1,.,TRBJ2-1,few,CSAPDENEQFF,TGCAGTGCCCCGGACGAGAATGAGCAGTTCTTC